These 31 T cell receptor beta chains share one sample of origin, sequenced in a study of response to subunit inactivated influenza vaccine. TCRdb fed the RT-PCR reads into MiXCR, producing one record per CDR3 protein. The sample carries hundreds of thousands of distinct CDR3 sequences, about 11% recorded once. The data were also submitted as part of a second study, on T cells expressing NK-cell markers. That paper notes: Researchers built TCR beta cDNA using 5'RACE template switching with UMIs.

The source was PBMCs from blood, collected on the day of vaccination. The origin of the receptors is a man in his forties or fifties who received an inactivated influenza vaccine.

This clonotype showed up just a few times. The CDR3 spells CSVGTGGLGGYTF. CDR3 nucleotide sequence: TGCAGCGTAGGGACAGGGGGCCTAGGAGGCTACACCTTC. The V and J genes are TRBV29-1 and TRBJ1-2; 12 positions match TRBD1. This CDR3 comprises 13 residues. The germline gives CDR1 SQVTM, CDR2 ANQGSEA. Germline trimming cut 6 bases from V and 8 bases from J; bases unmatched to any gene: 7.

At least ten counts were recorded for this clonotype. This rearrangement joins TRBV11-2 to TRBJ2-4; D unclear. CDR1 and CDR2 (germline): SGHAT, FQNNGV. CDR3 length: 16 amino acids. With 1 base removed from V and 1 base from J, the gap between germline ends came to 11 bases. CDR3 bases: TGTGCCAGCAGCTTAGCCGCCGGTTGGGCCAAAAACATTCAGTACTTC. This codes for CASSLAAGWAKNIQYF.

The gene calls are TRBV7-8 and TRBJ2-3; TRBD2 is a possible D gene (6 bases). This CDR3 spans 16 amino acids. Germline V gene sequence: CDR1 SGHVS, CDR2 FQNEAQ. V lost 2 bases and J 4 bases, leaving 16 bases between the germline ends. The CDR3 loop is CASSLFGGITPDTQYF. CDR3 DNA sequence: TGTGCCAGCAGCTTATTCGGCGGGATAACCCCAGATACGCAGTATTTT.

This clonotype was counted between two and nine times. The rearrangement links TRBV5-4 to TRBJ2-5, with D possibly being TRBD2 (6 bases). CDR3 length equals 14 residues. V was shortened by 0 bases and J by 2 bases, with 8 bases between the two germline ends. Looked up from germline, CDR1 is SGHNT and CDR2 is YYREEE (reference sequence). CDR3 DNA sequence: TGTGCCAGCAGCTTGGTGACTAGTCAAGAGACCCAGTACTTC. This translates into CASSLVTSQETQYF.

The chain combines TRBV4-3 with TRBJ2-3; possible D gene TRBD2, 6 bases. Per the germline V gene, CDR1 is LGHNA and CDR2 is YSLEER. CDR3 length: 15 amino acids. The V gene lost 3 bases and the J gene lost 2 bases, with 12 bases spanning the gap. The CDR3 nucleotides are TGCGCCAGCAGCCACTTTAGCGGATACACAGATACGCAGTATTTT. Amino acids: CASSHFSGYTDTQYF.

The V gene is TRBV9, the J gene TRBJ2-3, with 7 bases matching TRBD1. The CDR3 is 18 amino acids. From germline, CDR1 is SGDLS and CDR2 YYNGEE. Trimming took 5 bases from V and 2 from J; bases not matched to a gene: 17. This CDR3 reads CASSYQPGQQWVTDTQYF. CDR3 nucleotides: TGTGCCAGCAGTTACCAGCCGGGACAGCAGTGGGTCACAGATACGCAGTATTTT.

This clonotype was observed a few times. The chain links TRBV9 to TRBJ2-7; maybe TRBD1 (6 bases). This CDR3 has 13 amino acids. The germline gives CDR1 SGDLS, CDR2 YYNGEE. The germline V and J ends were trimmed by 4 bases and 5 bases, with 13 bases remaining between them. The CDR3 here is CASSRTVSDEQYF. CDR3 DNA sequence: TGTGCCAGCAGCCGGACAGTCAGCGACGAGCAGTACTTC.

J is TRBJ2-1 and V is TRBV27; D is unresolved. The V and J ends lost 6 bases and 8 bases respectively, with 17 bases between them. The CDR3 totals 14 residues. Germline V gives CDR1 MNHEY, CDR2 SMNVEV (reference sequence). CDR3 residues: CASSPSWSFDEQFF. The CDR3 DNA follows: TGTGCCAGCAGCCCATCCTGGAGCTTCGATGAGCAGTTCTTC.

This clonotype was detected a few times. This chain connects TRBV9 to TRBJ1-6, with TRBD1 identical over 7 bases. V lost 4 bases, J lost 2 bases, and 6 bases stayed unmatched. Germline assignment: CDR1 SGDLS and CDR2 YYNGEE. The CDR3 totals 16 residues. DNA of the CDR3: TGTGCCAGCAGCTTAACAGGGGACCCCTATAATTCACCCCTCCACTTT. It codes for CASSLTGDPYNSPLHF.

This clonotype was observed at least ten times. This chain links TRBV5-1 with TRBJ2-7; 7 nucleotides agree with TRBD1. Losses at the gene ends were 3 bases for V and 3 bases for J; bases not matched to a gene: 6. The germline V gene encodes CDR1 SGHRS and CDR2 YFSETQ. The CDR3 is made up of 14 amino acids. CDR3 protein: CASSSERDSYEQYF. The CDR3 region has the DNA TGCGCCAGCAGCTCGGAAAGGGACAGCTACGAGCAGTACTTC.

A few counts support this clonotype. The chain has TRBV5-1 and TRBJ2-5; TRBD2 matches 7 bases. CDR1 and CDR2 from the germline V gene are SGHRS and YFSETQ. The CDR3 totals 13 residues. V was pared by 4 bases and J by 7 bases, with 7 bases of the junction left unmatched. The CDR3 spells CASSGTGEGTQYF. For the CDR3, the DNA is TGCGCCAGCAGCGGAACCGGGGAGGGGACCCAGTACTTC.

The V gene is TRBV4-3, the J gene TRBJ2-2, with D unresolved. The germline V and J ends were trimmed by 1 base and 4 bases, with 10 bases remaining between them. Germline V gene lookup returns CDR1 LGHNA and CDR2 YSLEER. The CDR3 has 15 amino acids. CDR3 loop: CASSQASRSTGELFF. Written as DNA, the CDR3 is TGCGCCAGCAGCCAAGCATCCAGGTCCACCGGGGAGCTGTTTTTT.

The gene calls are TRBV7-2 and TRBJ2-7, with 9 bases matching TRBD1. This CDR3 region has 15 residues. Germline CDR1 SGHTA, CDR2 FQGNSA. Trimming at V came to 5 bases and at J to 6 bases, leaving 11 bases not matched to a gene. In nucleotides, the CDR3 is TGTGCCAGCAGCCCATACCGGGACAGGGACATCGAGCAGTACTTC. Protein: CASSPYRDRDIEQYF.

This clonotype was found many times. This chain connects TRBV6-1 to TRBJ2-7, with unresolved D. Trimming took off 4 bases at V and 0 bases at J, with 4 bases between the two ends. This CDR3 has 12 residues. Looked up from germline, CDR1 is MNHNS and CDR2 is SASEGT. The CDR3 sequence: CASSGISYEQYF. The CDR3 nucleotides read TGTGCCAGCAGTGGCATCTCCTACGAGCAGTACTTC.

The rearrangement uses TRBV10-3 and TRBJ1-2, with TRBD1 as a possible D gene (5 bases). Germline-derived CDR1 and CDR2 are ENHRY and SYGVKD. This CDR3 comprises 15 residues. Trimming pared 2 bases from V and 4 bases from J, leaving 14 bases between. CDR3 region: CAISELTVTAYGYTF. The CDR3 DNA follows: TGTGCCATCAGTGAGCTGACAGTGACAGCCTATGGCTACACCTTC.

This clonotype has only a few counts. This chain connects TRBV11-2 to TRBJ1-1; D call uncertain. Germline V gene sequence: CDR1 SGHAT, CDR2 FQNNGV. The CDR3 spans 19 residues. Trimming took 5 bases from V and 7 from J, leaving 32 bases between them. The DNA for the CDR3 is TGTGCCAGCAGCCCTAGGCCGTTCGCAGTCAGGCCCGAGAGTTTTGAAGCTTTCTTT. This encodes CASSPRPFAVRPESFEAFF.

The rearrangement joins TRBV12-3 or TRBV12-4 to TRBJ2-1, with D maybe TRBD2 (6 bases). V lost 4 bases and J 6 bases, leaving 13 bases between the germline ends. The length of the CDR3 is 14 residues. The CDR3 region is CASSSALSGNEQFF. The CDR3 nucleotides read TGTGCCAGCAGTTCTGCCCTTAGCGGCAATGAGCAGTTCTTC.

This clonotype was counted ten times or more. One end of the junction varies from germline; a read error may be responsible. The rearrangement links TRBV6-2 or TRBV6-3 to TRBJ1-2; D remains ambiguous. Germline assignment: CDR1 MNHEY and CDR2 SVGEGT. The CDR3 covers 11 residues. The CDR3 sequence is CASSQAYGYTF. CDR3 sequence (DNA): TGCGCCAGCAGCCAAGCCTATGGCTACACCTTC.

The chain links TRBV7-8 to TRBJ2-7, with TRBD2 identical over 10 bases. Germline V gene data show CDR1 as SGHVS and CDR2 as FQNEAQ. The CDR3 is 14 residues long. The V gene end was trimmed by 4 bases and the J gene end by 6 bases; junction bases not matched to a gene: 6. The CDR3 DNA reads TGTGCCAGCAGCTGGAGCGGGGGGGCAGGCGAGCAGTACTTC. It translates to CASSWSGGAGEQYF.

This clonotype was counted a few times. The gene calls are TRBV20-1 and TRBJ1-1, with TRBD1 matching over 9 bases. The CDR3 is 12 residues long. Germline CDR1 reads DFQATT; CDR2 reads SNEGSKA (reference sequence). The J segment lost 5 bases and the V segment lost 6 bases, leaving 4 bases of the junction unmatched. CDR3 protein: CSAEQGATEAFF. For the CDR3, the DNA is TGCAGTGCAGAACAGGGGGCTACTGAAGCTTTCTTT.

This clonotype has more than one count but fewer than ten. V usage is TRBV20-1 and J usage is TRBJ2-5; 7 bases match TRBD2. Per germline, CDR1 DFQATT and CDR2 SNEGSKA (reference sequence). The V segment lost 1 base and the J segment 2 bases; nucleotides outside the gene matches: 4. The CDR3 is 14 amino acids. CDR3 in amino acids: CSARVGLLQETQYF. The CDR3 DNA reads TGCAGTGCTAGAGTGGGACTACTACAAGAGACCCAGTACTTC.

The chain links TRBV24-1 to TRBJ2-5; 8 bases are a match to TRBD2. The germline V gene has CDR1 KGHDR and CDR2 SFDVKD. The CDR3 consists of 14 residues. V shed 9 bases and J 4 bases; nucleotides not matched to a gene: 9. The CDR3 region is CATAGGSGGETQYF. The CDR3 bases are TGTGCCACCGCCGGGGGGAGCGGGGGAGAGACCCAGTACTTC.

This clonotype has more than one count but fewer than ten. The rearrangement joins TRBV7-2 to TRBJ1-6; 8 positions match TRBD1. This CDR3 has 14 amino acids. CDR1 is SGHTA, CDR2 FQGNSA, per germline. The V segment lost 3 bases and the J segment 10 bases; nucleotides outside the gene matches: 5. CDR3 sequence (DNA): TGTGCCAGCAGCTTCGACAGGGGAGGATCACCCCTCCACTTT. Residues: CASSFDRGGSPLHF.

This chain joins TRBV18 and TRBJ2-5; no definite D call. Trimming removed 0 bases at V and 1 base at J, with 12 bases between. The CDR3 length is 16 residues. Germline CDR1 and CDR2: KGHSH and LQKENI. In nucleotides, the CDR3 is TGTGCCAGCTCACCACCGAATTACGCAGGCCAAGAGACCCAGTACTTC. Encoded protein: CASSPPNYAGQETQYF.

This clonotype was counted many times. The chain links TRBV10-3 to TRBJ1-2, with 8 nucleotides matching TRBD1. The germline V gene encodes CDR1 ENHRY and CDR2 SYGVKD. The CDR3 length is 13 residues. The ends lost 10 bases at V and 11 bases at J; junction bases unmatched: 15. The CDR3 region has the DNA TGTGCCACGCAGGGGGCAGGGGAAACTTCATACACCTTC. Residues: CATQGAGETSYTF.

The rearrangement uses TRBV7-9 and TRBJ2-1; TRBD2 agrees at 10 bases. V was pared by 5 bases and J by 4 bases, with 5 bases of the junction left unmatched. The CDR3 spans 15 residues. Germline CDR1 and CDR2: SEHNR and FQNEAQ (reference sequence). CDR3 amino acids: CASSAGLAYYNEQFF. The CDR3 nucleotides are TGTGCCAGCAGCGCGGGACTAGCGTATTACAATGAGCAGTTCTTC.

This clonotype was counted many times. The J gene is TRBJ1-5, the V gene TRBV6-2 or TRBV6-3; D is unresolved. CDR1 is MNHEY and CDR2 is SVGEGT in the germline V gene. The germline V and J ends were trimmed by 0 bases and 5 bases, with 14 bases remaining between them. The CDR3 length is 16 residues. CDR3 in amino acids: CASSYSQARYDQPQHF. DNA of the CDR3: TGTGCCAGCAGTTACTCGCAGGCCAGGTACGATCAGCCCCAGCATTTT.

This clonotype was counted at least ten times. The CDR3 reads CASSQARLTSGTNEQYF. CDR3 nucleotides: TGTGCCAGCAGCCAAGCGAGGTTGACTAGCGGGACAAACGAGCAGTACTTC. J is TRBJ2-7 and V is TRBV4-2; 11 bases agree with TRBD2. Trimming at V came to 1 base and at J to 5 bases, leaving 10 bases not matched to a gene. This CDR3 has 17 residues. From germline, CDR1 is LGHNA and CDR2 YNFKEQ.

The CDR3 here is CASSLVAPLKGGNEQFF. The CDR3 coding sequence is TGCGCCAGCAGCTTGGTAGCACCGTTAAAGGGGGGCAATGAGCAGTTCTTC. V and J are TRBV5-1 and TRBJ2-1; either TRBD1 or TRBD2 may fit D (6 bases each). This CDR3 comprises 17 residues. Trimming removed 0 bases from V and 6 bases from J, with 19 bases in between. The germline gives CDR1 SGHRS, CDR2 YFSETQ.

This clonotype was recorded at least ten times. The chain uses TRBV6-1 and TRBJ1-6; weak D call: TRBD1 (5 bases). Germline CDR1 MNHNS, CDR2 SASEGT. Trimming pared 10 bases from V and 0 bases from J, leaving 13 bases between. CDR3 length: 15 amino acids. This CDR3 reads CATLKGDSYNSPLHF. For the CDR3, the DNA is TGTGCCACCCTAAAAGGGGACTCCTATAATTCACCCCTCCACTTT.

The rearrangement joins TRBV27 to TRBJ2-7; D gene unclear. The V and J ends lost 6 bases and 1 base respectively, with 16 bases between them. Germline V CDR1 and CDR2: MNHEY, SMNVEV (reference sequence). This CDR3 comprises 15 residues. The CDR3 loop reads CASRPQSPVSYEQYF. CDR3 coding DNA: TGTGCCAGCAGACCCCAATCTCCGGTGTCCTACGAGCAGTACTTC.